This T cell receptor (beta chain) is drawn from a study of T-cell memory formation after mild COVID-19 (dated by TCRdb to the early 2020s). For the study in its entirety: TCR sequence clusters from the two donors were found to be largely donor specific. In a couple of donors, T-cell clones that expanded and contracted after mild COVID-19 were tracked by sequencing TCRalpha and TCRbeta repertoires over time. The cohort comprised two young, previously healthy adult volunteers, one female and one male. Broader findings and caveats from the paper: Whether the second-wave clones peaking on day 37 were SARS-CoV-2 specific was not confirmed. Clones contracting from day 15 to 85 had balanced CD4/CD8 phenotypes, while a second wave expanding from day 15 to 37 was biased towards CD4+. Contracting CD4+ clones were located mainly in the CM and EM memory subsets, whereas CD8+ clones were found to be enriched in EMRA. Only two mild cases were covered by the study, and larger cohorts that include severe cases with pre-infection samples were considered necessary. Some responding clones were detected in pre-infection memory, suggesting pre-existing cross-reactive memory T cells joined the SARS-CoV-2 response.

As for this clonotype: Its antigen remains unidentified. Per-base qualities were not stored, and no clone one base away is much larger.

Sequencer: Illumina NovaSeq 6000. TCRalpha and TCRbeta cDNA libraries were constructed by 5'RACE with constant-segment primers, with sample barcodes and unique molecular identifiers being introduced. RNA was extracted from every sample with Trizol reagent. Amplification of the libraries took two PCR steps, and the second step added a second sample barcode plus Illumina TruSeq adapters. Sequencing of the libraries was done on an Illumina NovaSeq, producing 2 x 150 bp paired-end reads. Under the source paper's analysis protocol: Reads were demultiplexed and collapsed into UMI-guided consensus sequences with migec v1.2.7. Using mixcr v2.1.11, the UMI consensuses were aligned to TRA and TRB V and J templates and assembled into clonotypes. Clonotypes were classified as expanded or contracted when called significant by both edgeR and NoisET, with noise models trained on biological replicates. edgeR calls used a false discovery rate-adjusted p below 0.01 and a log2 fold-change threshold of 1. As an exploratory analysis of dynamics, max-normalized trajectories of the 1000 most abundant clonotypes were examined with PCA combined with hierarchical clustering. The CD4 or CD8 phenotype of responding clones was assigned using the separately sequenced CD4+ and CD8+ repertoires. TCRdb cleaned the public reads at Q25 with fastp, built clones with MiXCR and kept in-frame beta chains. A single entry per CDR3 protein holds the most common genes and DNA from its merged rows. It is TCRdb's table, rather than the study itself, that gives the V and J calls and clone size. Here the sample has 450,000 to 650,000 distinct CDR3 sequences; around 21% occur a single time. The ten largest clones capture around an eighth of the sample.

Ficoll-Paque density gradient centrifugation was used to isolate PBMCs. Sequencing used PBMCs or a T cell subset sorted from them (not recorded which). This receptor was identified in an adult woman who had mild COVID-19 (a few samples of this study predate the infection). The sample titles of this study are shuffled in the database, so cell type and time point are left out; the donor was told from shared clones.

The CDR3 loop reads CASSLLGLADEQYF. The DNA sequence follows: TGTGCCAGCAGCTTACTGGGACTAGCAGACGAGCAGTACTTC. The sequence joins TRBV7-2 to TRBJ2-7; TRBD2 matches 9 bases in the middle. Including the terminal cysteine and phenylalanine, the CDR3 comprises 14 residues. Only the CDR3 DNA is retained, 42 bases long and in frame from the first base. Trimmed from V: 2 bases; trimmed from J: 5 bases; junction bases lacking a gene match: 4. As encoded in the germline V gene, CDR1 is SGHTA while CDR2 is FQGNSA.